The 10 T cell receptor beta chains in this list originate from one sample, sequenced in a study of shared T cell receptors in the human thymus. Repertoires were generated with immunoSEQ multiplex PCR, while TCRdb's copy carries only in-frame clones and drops some. The table has 600,000 to 900,000 clones, 80% to 90% seen once. These data also featured in a second study, about human thymus T cells.

Input material: thymocytes. The source is a girl less than two years old with a congenital heart defect.

This sequence joins TRBV4-1 and TRBJ1-6; 9 bases line up with TRBD1. The junction had 9 bases not matched to a gene; V was cut back by 0 bases and J by 9 bases. Per the germline V gene, CDR1 is MGHRA and CDR2 is YSYEKL. The CDR3 is 17 residues long. CDR3 region: CASSQDVRDRDLSPLHF. The CDR3 DNA reads TGCGCCAGCAGCCAAGATGTCCGGGACAGGGACCTTTCACCCCTCCACTTT.

The chain uses TRBV9 and TRBJ2-6; 8 positions agree with TRBD2. The CDR3 totals 18 residues. After removal of 4 bases from V and 0 bases from J, the junction contained 9 bases not matched to a gene. Germline CDR1 reads SGDLS; CDR2 reads YYNGEE. CDR3 DNA sequence: TGTGCCAGCAGCACCCGGGGGGGAAGCATCTCTGGGGCCAACGTCCTGACTTTC. It yields the protein CASSTRGGSISGANVLTF.

This clone was counted once. The chain is built from TRBV4-3 and TRBJ2-6; possibly TRBD1 for D (6 bases). This CDR3 contains 18 residues. Germline CDR1 reads LGHNA; CDR2 reads YSLEER. Trimming removed 0 bases from V and 2 bases from J, with 14 bases in between. The CDR3 region has the DNA TGCGCCAGCAGCCAAGAAGGGGCAAACAGGGCTGGGGCCAACGTCCTGACTTTC. It yields the protein CASSQEGANRAGANVLTF.

This clone was found a few times. The gene calls are TRBV5-1 and TRBJ2-2; 10 bases are shared with TRBD2. Germline V gene data show CDR1 as SGHRS and CDR2 as YFSETQ. V shed 2 bases and J 6 bases; nucleotides not matched to a gene: 7. This CDR3 is 16 amino acids long. CDR3 protein: CASSFVRAGGPGELFF. CDR3 nucleotides: TGCGCCAGCAGCTTTGTCCGAGCGGGGGGGCCCGGGGAGCTGTTTTTT. Using reference TRBV5-1 and TRBJ2-2 for the parts outside the CDR3, the full variable domain is KAGVTQTPRYLIKTRGQQVTLSCSPISGHRSVSWYQQTPGQGLQFLFEYFSETQRNKGNFPGRFSGRQFSNSRSEMNVSTLELGDSALYLCASSFVRAGGPGELFFGEGSRLTVL.

The chain employs TRBV28 and TRBJ1-2; 7 bases map to TRBD1. The germline CDR1 and CDR2 sequences are MDHEN and SYDVKM. The CDR3 covers 11 residues. This CDR3 is CGTQGRRGYTF. CDR3 nucleotides: TGTGGAACACAGGGGAGGAGGGGCTACACCTTC.

The chain uses TRBV2 and TRBJ2-2; 7 positions agree with TRBD2. Trimming took 1 base from V and 7 from J; bases not matched to a gene: 6. This CDR3 is 15 amino acids long. Germline-derived CDR1 and CDR2 are SNHLY and FYNNEI. The CDR3 reads CASSEEAGEGGELFF. CDR3 sequence (DNA): TGTGCCAGCAGTGAAGAGGCGGGGGAGGGCGGGGAGCTGTTTTTT. The full variable domain, with the rest looked up from reference TRBV2 and TRBJ2-2, is EPEVTQTPSHQVTQMGQEVILRCVPISNHLYFYWYRQILGQKVEFLVSFYNNEISEKSEIFDDQFSVERPDGSNFTLKIRSTKLEDSAMYFCASSEEAGEGGELFFGEGSRLTVL.

The genes are TRBV7-6 and TRBJ1-4; D remains ambiguous. CDR1 SGHVS and CDR2 FNYEAQ come from the germline V gene. Trimming pared 5 bases from V and 7 bases from J, leaving 14 bases between. CDR3 length: 14 residues. The CDR3: CASSPPGFAEKLFF. The CDR3 DNA reads as TGTGCCAGCAGCCCTCCCGGGTTTGCTGAAAAACTGTTTTTT.

This clone was detected only a few times. This chain connects TRBV5-1 to TRBJ1-1; possibly TRBD1 for D (6 bases). CDR1 and CDR2 (germline): SGHRS, YFSETQ. V lost 6 bases and J lost 1, with 13 bases in between. The CDR3 has 14 residues. CDR3 loop: CASKPGTKNTEAFF. CDR3 nucleotide sequence: TGCGCCAGCAAACCCGGGACAAAGAACACTGAAGCTTTCTTT.

This clone was picked up one time. The V call is TRBV25-1, the J call TRBJ2-1; D not certain. V gave up 5 bases and J gave up 3 bases, with 17 bases separating them. This CDR3 contains 16 residues. CDR1 and CDR2 from the germline V gene are MGHDK and SYGVNS. The CDR3 is CASSPLIASVYNEQFF. The CDR3 DNA sequence: TGTGCCAGCAGTCCTTTGATTGCTAGTGTCTACAATGAGCAGTTCTTC.

The chain combines TRBV28 with TRBJ1-6; 7 bases match TRBD1. The germline gives CDR1 MDHEN, CDR2 SYDVKM. This CDR3 has 14 amino acids. V was clipped by 4 bases and J by 8 bases; unmatched bases: 5. The CDR3 spells CASSWTDRYSPLHF. CDR3 sequence (DNA): TGTGCCAGCAGTTGGACGGACAGGTATTCACCCCTCCACTTT.